The 18 T cell receptor beta chains below were found in one sample sequenced in a study of CD8+CD57+ T cells in acquired aplastic anemia. Template material for TCR beta VDJ and CDR3 profiling consisted of genomic DNA. MiXCR was run by TCRdb on the reads, yielding one entry per CDR3 protein. This sample has approximately 220,000 distinct CDR3 sequences, with around half found just once. The authors sequenced patients whose flow cytometry had shown CD8+CD57+ cell expansion. The sequenced sample was sorted CD4+, CD8+, or CD8+CD57+ T cells (not recorded which) from PBMCs. These receptors all stem from a human donor with aplastic anemia.

The rearrangement joins TRBV20-1 to TRBJ2-7; TRBD2 matches 13 bases. Germline lookup yields CDR1 DFQATT and CDR2 SNEGSKA (reference sequence). This CDR3 has 17 amino acids. V lost 3 bases, J lost 2 bases, and 10 bases stayed unmatched. CDR3 loop: CSASEGTSGTLPYEQYF. CDR3 coding DNA: TGCAGTGCTAGCGAGGGGACTAGCGGGACCTTACCCTACGAGCAGTACTTC.

This clonotype appeared many times. The chain is built from TRBV2 and TRBJ2-7, with 7 positions matching TRBD2. The CDR3 spans 15 residues. Germline CDR1 and CDR2: SNHLY and FYNNEI. Germline trimming cut 4 bases from V and 0 bases from J; bases unmatched to any gene: 6. The CDR3 loop reads CASSGLADSSYEQYF. Written as DNA, the CDR3 is TGTGCCAGCAGTGGACTAGCCGATAGCTCCTACGAGCAGTACTTC.

This clonotype was picked up many times. J is TRBJ2-7 and V is TRBV10-1, with a weak D call TRBD1 (6 bases). Germline CDR1 reads WNHNN; CDR2 reads SYGVQD (reference sequence). V gave up 4 bases and J gave up 0 bases, with 19 bases separating them. There are 17 residues in the CDR3. The CDR3 here is CASSGSLNRESSYEQYF. The CDR3 DNA is TGCGCCAGCAGTGGGAGCCTAAACAGGGAGAGCTCCTACGAGCAGTACTTC.

Note on this clonotype: This could be a read error, since a much larger clone is one nucleotide away. The chain carries TRBV7-2 and TRBJ1-6, with a weak D call TRBD1 (5 bases). The CDR3 spans 15 residues. In germline, CDR1 is SGHTA, CDR2 FQGNSA. CDR3 nucleotide sequence: TGTGCCAGCCCTCGGAGGGGCCAGTATAATTCACTCCTCCACTTT. It translates to CASPRRGQYNSLLHF.

The DNA of the CDR3 is TGTGCCACCAGCGTCTACGGGAGCCTAGAGACCCAGTACTTC. As protein: CATSVYGSLETQYF. This chain uses TRBV2 with TRBJ2-5, with a possible D match to TRBD2 (6 bases). V lost 10 bases to trimming and J lost 4 bases, with 19 bases between them. The CDR3 is 14 residues long. The germline V gene encodes CDR1 SNHLY and CDR2 FYNNEI.

This clonotype was counted at least ten times. DNA of the CDR3: TGTGCCAGCAGCTTAAGTCCGGGTAGGACGAGTGAGCAGTTCTTC. It is translated as CASSLSPGRTSEQFF. The genes are TRBV7-6 and TRBJ2-1; no definite D call. Germline assignment: CDR1 SGHVS and CDR2 FNYEAQ. Between the trimmed V and J ends, which lost 2 bases and 9 bases, there was a span of 17 bases. The CDR3 totals 15 residues.

The rearrangement links TRBV7-9 to TRBJ2-1, with 10 bases lining up with TRBD2. The germline CDR1 and CDR2 sequences are SEHNR and FQNEAQ (reference sequence). Trimming took 11 bases from V and 6 from J; bases not matched to a gene: 7. The CDR3 contains 13 residues. The chain's CDR3 is CAGGTSVSNEQFF. The DNA for the CDR3 is TGTGCCGGAGGGACTAGCGTATCCAATGAGCAGTTCTTC.

This clonotype was observed at least ten times. This sequence joins TRBV12-3 or TRBV12-4 and TRBJ2-3; D gene uncertain. With 6 bases removed from V and 3 bases from J, the gap between germline ends came to 4 bases. There are 11 residues in the CDR3. The CDR3 DNA follows: TGTGCCAGCAGATATACAGATACGCAGTATTTT. Translation gives CASRYTDTQYF.

This clonotype was found once. Just one base apart from a much larger clone, this may be a read error. V gene TRBV12-3 or TRBV12-4 combines with J gene TRBJ2-7, with D maybe TRBD2 (5 bases). This CDR3 is 14 amino acids long. Trimming removed 6 bases at V and 6 bases at J, with 18 bases between. CDR3 amino acids: CASSSSLGRGEQYF. CDR3 nucleotide sequence: TGTGCCAGCAGCAGTAGTCTAGGGAGAGGCGAGCAGTACTTC.

This clonotype was observed many times. The V call is TRBV20-1, the J call TRBJ2-7; maybe TRBD1 (6 bases). This CDR3 spans 14 amino acids. V lost 4 bases, J lost 7 bases, and 20 bases lay in between. Per germline, CDR1 DFQATT and CDR2 SNEGSKA (reference sequence). CDR3 bases: TGCAGTGCTACACCACGGGACACCCCTCGGGAGCAGTACTTC. It encodes CSATPRDTPREQYF.

This clonotype occurred many times. The chain carries TRBV20-1 and TRBJ2-1, with D uncertain. The germline CDR1 and CDR2 sequences are DFQATT and SNEGSKA (reference sequence). The CDR3 loop spans 16 amino acids. Trimming shortened V by 0 bases and J by 0 bases, and 12 bases separated the two germline ends. The CDR3 here is CSARDPGKDSYNEQFF. CDR3 bases: TGCAGTGCTAGAGATCCAGGAAAGGACTCCTACAATGAGCAGTTCTTC.

V usage is TRBV11-2 and J usage is TRBJ2-3, with 9 positions matching TRBD2. This CDR3 spans 15 amino acids. The J segment lost 11 bases and the V segment lost 5 bases, leaving 14 bases of the junction unmatched. CDR1 and CDR2 from the germline V gene are SGHAT and FQNNGV. CDR3 residues: CASSTPSGGYNEQYF. Written as DNA, the CDR3 is TGTGCCAGCAGCACCCCCAGCGGGGGGTACAATGAGCAGTATTTT.

This clonotype was seen many times. The chain couples TRBV6-5 to TRBJ1-5; possibly TRBD1 for D (6 bases). The germline V gene has CDR1 MNHEY and CDR2 SVGAGI. Between the trimmed V and J ends, which lost 2 bases and 3 bases, there was a span of 11 bases. The CDR3 has 15 amino acids. In DNA form, the CDR3 reads TGTGCCAGCAGTTACGGGCAGGGACACAATCAGCCCCAGCATTTT. Its translation is CASSYGQGHNQPQHF.

Ten or more counts support this clonotype. One junction end disagrees with the germline gene, perhaps due to a read error. The chain employs TRBV7-7 and TRBJ2-7, with 7 bases fitting TRBD2. The CDR3 is made up of 13 amino acids. Looked up from germline, CDR1 is SSHAT and CDR2 is FNYEAQ (reference sequence). CDR3 bases: TGTGCTAGCAGCTTAACGCGGGAGTACGAGCAGTACTTC. Translating it yields CASSLTREYEQYF. The entire variable domain, with the rest obtained from reference TRBV7-7 and TRBJ2-7, is as follows: GAGVSQSPRYKVTKRGQDVTLRCDPISSHATLYWYQQALGQGPEFLTYFNYEAQPDKSGLPSDRFSAERPEGSISTLTIQRTEQRDSAMYRCASSLTREYEQYFGPGTRLTVT.

This clonotype was detected ten times or more. The J gene is TRBJ2-7, the V gene TRBV11-2; D is perhaps TRBD1 or TRBD2 (6 bases each). Deletions cut 2 bases from V and 9 bases from J, with 11 bases between. This CDR3 spans 12 amino acids. The germline CDR1 and CDR2 sequences are SGHAT and FQNNGV. CDR3 amino acids: CASSLRGAVQYF. The CDR3 nucleotides read TGTGCCAGCAGCTTAAGGGGGGCGGTGCAGTACTTC.

A note on this clonotype: A much larger clonotype is one base distant, so this may be a read error. The rearrangement links TRBV6-1 to TRBJ1-2, with D possibly TRBD1 on 5 matching bases. The CDR3 is 12 residues long. Germline loops: CDR1 MNHNS, CDR2 SASEGT. The CDR3 loop is CASMNLRGGYAF. CDR3 coding DNA: TGTGCCAGCATGAACTTACGGGGCGGCTACGCCTTC.

This rearrangement joins TRBV20-1 to TRBJ2-5; unclear D gene. V lost 6 bases and J 1 base, leaving 15 bases between the germline ends. CDR3 length equals 14 residues. Per the germline V gene, CDR1 is DFQATT and CDR2 is SNEGSKA (reference sequence). The DNA of the CDR3 is TGCAGTGCGTATCCTGGACGGAGCCAAGAGACCCAGTACTTC. Protein sequence: CSAYPGRSQETQYF.

This clonotype was observed a handful of times. The chain combines TRBV28 with TRBJ2-7, with 8 bases matching TRBD1. The CDR3 sequence is 17 residues long. Germline V lookup: CDR1 MDHEN, CDR2 SYDVKM. V trimming: 2 bases; J trimming: 3 bases; junction bases outside the gene matches: 12. The CDR3 region has the DNA TGTGCCAGCAGTTTAGAGACAGGGACAGGCATTGACTACGAGCAGTACTTC. It codes for CASSLETGTGIDYEQYF.